Included here is one T cell receptor (beta chain) sequence, with context. The antigen remains undetermined. These data come from a study of CD8+ T cells in alopecia areata. General study results and limits: On tofacitinib, scalp clonality and expanded CD8+ clones among top 100 fell significantly.

RNA was extracted and reverse transcribed into cDNA as the sequencing template. TCRdb's copy holds only in-frame clones and misses some; the assay was immunoSEQ multiplex PCR. The profile shows about 200,000 clones, 50% to 60% of them singletons. Indicated treatment: oral pan-JAK inhibitor, 5-10 mg twice daily. The study team obtained lesional scalp punch biopsies and peripheral blood from alopecia areata patients. This CDR3 comprises 14 residues. CDR1 and CDR2 (germline): MGHDK, SYGVNS. V shed 7 bases and J shed 0 bases, with 13 bases lying between them. This chain links TRBV25-1 with TRBJ2-7; TRBD2 might be the D (6 bases). This TCR derives from a human donor with alopecia areata. The sequenced sample was CD4+ T cells sorted from blood, obtained at week 4, from a patient treated with tofacitinib. CDR3 DNA: TGTGCCAGCACCACGCGGGGAAGCTCCTACGAGCAGTACTTC. Encoded protein: CASTTRGSSYEQYF.